This TCR beta chain was captured in a study of blood T cell repertoires in COVID-19. Study context: From T cells, B-cell-depleted T cells, or PBMCs came the material, which was cDNA or gDNA.

Concerning this clone itself: This sample also contains other DNA sequences that code for the same CDR3.

The V end lost 5 bases, the J end lost 3 bases, and 11 bases lay between the germline ends. The CDR3 contains 13 residues. CDR1 SGHRS and CDR2 YFSETQ come from the germline V gene. In the authors' workflow: Reference gene primer amplification in the assay estimated nucleated cell counts. Profiling relied on immunoSEQ multiplex PCR, and the TCRdb table lists in-frame clones only, not all of them. V and J calls and clone size come straight from that table; D and trimming were deduced from the DNA. The data show approximately 76,000 clones, 80% to 90% seen once. This chain joins TRBV5-1 and TRBJ2-5, with D possibly matching TRBD2 (5 bases). The sample comprised peripheral blood. The receptor's source is a human donor in a cohort sampled during active COVID-19. CDR3 DNA sequence: TGCGCCAGCAGTTTAGGGCGGGAAGAGACCCAGTACTTC. It specifies CASSLGREETQYF.